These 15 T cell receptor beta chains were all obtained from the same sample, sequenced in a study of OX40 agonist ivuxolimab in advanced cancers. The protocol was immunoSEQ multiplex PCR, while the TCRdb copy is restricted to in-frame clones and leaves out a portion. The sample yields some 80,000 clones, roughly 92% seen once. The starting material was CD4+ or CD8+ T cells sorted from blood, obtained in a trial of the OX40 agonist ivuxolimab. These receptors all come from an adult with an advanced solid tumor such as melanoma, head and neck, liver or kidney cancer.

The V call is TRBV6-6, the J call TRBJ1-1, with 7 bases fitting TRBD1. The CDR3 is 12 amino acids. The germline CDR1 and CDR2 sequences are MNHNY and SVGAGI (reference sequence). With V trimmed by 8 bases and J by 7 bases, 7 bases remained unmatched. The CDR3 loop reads CASLDREYEAFF. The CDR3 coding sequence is TGTGCCAGCCTTGACAGGGAATATGAAGCTTTCTTT.

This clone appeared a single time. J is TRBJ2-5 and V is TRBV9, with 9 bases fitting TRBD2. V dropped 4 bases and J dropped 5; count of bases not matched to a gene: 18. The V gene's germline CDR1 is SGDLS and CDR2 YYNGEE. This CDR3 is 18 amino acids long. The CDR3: CASSPGAGSGSGVETQYF. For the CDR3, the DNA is TGTGCCAGCAGCCCCGGGGCGGGTAGCGGGAGCGGTGTTGAGACCCAGTACTTC.

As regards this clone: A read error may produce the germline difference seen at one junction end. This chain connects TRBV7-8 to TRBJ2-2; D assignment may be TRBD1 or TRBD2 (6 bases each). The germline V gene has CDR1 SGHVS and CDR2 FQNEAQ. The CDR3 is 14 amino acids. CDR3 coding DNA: TGTGCCAGCAGCTTTGGGGGGCGCGTAGGGGCGCTGTTTTTT. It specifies CASSFGGRVGALFF.

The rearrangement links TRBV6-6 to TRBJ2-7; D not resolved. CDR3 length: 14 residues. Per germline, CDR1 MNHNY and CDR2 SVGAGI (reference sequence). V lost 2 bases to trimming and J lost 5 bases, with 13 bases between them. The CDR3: CASSYTSVIHEQYF. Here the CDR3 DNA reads TGTGCCAGCAGTTACACCTCGGTGATCCACGAGCAGTACTTC.

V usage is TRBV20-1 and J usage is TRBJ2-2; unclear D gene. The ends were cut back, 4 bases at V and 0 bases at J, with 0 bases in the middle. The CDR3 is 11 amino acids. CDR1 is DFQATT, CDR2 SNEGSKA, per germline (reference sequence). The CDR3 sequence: CSATNTGELFF. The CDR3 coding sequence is TGCAGTGCTACGAACACCGGGGAGCTGTTTTTT.

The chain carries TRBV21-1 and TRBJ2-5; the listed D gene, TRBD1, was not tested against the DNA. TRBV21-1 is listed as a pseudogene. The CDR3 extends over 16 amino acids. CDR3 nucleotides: TGTGCCAGCAGCAAAGATTATTTGGACAGGGCAGAGACCCAGTACTTC. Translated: CASSKDYLDRAETQYF.

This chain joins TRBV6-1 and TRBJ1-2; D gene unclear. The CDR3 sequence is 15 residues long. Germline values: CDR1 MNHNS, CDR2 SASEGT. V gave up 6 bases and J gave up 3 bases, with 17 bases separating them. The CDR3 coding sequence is TGTGCCAGCAGCGCACAGTCCAACGGGGACTATGGCTACACCTTC. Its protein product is CASSAQSNGDYGYTF.

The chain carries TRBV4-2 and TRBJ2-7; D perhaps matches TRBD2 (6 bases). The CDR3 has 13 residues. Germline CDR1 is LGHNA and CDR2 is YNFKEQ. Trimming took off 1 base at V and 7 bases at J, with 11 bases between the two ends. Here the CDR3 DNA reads TGTGCCAGCAGCCAAGGGGATGGGGGGGAGCAGTACTTC. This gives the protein CASSQGDGGEQYF.

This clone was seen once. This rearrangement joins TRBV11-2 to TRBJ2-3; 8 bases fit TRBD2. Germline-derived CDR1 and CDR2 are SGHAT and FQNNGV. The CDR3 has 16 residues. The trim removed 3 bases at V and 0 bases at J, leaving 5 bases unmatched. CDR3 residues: CASSFGASGSTDTQYF. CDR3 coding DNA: TGTGCCAGCAGCTTCGGGGCTAGCGGGAGCACAGATACGCAGTATTTT.

The CDR3 spells CASSLQGNEQFF. CDR3 nucleotide sequence: TGTGCCAGCAGCCTACAGGGCAATGAGCAGTTCTTC. The chain carries TRBV2 and TRBJ2-1, with a possible D match to TRBD1 (6 bases). Germline V lookup: CDR1 SNHLY, CDR2 FYNNEI. The V gene lost 6 bases and the J gene lost 6 bases, with 9 bases spanning the gap. The CDR3 sequence is 12 residues long.

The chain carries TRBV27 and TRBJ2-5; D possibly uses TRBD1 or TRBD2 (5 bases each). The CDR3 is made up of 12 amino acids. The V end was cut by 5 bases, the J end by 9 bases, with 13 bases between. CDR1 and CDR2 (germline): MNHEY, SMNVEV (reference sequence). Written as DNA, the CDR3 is TGTGCCAGCAGTCCTAGTTTGGGGGCCCAGTACTTC. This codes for CASSPSLGAQYF.

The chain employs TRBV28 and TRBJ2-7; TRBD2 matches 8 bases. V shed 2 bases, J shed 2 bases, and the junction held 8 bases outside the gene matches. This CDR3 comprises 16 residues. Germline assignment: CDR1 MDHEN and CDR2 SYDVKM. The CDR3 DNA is TGTGCCAGCAGTTTAAGTACAGCGGGAGCAGCCTACGAGCAGTACTTC. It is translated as CASSLSTAGAAYEQYF. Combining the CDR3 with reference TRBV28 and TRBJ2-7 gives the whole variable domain DVKVTQSSRYLVKRTGEKVFLECVQDMDHENMFWYRQDPGLGLRLIYFSYDVKMKEKGDIPEGYSVSREKKERFSLILESASTNQTSMYLCASSLSTAGAAYEQYFGPGTRLTVT.

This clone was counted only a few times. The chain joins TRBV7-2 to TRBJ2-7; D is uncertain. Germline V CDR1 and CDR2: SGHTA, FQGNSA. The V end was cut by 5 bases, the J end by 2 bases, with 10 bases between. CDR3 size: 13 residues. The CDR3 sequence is CASSPLTTYEQYF. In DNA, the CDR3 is TGTGCCAGCAGCCCCCTTACCACCTACGAGCAGTACTTC.

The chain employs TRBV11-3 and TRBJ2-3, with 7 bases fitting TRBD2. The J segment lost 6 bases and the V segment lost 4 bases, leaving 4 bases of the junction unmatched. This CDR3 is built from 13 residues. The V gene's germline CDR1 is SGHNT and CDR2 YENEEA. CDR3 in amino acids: CASSSGTMDTQYF. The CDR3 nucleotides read TGTGCCAGCAGCTCCGGGACTATGGATACGCAGTATTTT.

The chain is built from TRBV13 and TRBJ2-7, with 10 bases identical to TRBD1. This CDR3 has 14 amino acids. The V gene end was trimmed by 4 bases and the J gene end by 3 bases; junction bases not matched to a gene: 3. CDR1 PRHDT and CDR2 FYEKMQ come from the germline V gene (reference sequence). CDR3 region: CASSSRDRGYEQYF. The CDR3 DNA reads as TGTGCCAGCAGCTCCCGGGACAGGGGCTACGAGCAGTACTTC.